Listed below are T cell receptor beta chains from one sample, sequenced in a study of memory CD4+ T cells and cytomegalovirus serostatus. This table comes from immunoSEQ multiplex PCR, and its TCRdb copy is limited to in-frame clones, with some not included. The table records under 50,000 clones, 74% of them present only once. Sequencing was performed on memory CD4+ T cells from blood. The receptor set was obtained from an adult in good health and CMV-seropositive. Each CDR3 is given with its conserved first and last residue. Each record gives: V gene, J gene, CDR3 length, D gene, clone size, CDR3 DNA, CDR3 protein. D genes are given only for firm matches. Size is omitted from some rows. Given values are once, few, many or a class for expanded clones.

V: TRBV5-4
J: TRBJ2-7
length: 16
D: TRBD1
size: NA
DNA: TGTGCCAGCAGCTCAGATCCGGGACAGGGGAGCTACGAGCAGTACTTC
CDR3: CASSSDPGQGSYEQYF

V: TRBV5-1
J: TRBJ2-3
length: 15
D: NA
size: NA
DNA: TGCGCCAGCAGCTTGTCTGGACAGAAAACAGATACGCAGTATTTT
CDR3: CASSLSGQKTDTQYF

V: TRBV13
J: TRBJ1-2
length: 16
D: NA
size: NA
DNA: TGTGCCAGCAGCTCCTTGACAGGTCCTAGCGAAGGTGGCTACACCTTC
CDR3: CASSSLTGPSEGGYTF

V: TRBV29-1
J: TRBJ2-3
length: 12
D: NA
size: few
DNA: TGCAGCGTTGATGGCCAAACAGATACGCAGTATTTT
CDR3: CSVDGQTDTQYF

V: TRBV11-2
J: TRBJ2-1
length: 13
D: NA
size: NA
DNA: TGTGCCAGCAGACCAATCCAACGCAATGAGCAGTTCTTC
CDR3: CASRPIQRNEQFF

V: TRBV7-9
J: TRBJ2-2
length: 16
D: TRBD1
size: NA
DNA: TGTGCCAGCAGCATCAGACAGGGGAGTCGCGCCGGGGAGCTGTTTTTT
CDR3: CASSIRQGSRAGELFF

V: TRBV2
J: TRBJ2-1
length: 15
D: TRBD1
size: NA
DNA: TGTGCCAGCAGGCCCGGGACAGGGAAATACAATGAGCAGTTCTTC
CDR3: CASRPGTGKYNEQFF

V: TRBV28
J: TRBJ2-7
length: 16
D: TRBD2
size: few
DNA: TGTGCCAGCAGTTCCCCCGGGACTAGCGAGGCCTACGAGCAGTACTTC
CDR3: CASSSPGTSEAYEQYF

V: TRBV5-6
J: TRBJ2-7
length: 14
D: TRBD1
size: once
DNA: TGTGCCAGCAGCTTTGGGACAGGTATCTACGAGCAGTACTTC
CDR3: CASSFGTGIYEQYF

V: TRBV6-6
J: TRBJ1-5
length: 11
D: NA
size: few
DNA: TGTGCCAGCAGCTCGAATCAGCCCCAGCATTTT
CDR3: CASSSNQPQHF

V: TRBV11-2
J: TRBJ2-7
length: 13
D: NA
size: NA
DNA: TGTGCCAGCAGCTTAGGGGGTTCCTACGAGCAGTACTTC
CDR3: CASSLGGSYEQYF

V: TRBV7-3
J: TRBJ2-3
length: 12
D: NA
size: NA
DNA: TGTGCCAGCAGCCCACAGGGAGATACGCAGTATTTT
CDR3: CASSPQGDTQYF

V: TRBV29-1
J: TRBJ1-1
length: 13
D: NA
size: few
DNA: TGCAGCGTGGGCCGGGACGGGGACACTGAAGCTTTCTTT
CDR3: CSVGRDGDTEAFF

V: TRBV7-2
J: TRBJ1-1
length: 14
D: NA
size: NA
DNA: TGTGCCAGCAGCTTGGGACACCAAAACACTGAAGCTTTCTTT
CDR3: CASSLGHQNTEAFF

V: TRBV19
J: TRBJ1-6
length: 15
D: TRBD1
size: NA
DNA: TGTGCCAGTAGTATAGATCCGACAGGGGGTTCACCCCTCCACTTT
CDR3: CASSIDPTGGSPLHF

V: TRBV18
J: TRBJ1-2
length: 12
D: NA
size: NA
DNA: TGTGCCAGCTCCGACGGACAGAAGGGCTACACCTTC
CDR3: CASSDGQKGYTF

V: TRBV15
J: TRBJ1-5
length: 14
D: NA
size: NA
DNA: TGTGCCACCAATCGTGGGTTGAGCAATCAGCCCCAGCATTTT
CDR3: CATNRGLSNQPQHF

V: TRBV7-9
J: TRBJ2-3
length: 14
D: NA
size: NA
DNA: TGTGCCAGCACCTTGGGACTTAGCACAGATACGCAGTATTTT
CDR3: CASTLGLSTDTQYF

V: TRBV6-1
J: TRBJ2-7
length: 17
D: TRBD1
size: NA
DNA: TGTGCCAGCAGTGAAGCGAGAGCAATTGGACAGGGCTACGAGCAGTACTTC
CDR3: CASSEARAIGQGYEQYF

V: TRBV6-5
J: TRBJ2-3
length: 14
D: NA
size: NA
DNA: TGTGCCAGCAGTTACTCGAGTAGGGGAGATACGCAGTATTTT
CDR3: CASSYSSRGDTQYF

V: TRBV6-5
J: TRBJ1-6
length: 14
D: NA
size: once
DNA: TGTGCCAGCAGTTACTCAGTGTCGCGACGACCCCTCCACTTT
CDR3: CASSYSVSRRPLHF

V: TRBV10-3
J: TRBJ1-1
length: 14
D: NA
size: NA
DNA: TGTGCCATCAGAATTTCAGGGTTGAACACTGAAGCTTTCTTT
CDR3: CAIRISGLNTEAFF

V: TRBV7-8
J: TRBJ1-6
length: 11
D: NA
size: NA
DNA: TGTGCCAGCAGCTCAAATTCACCCCTCCACTTT
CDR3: CASSSNSPLHF

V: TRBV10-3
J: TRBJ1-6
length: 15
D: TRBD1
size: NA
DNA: TGTGCCATCAAGGGACAGAGCTCCTATAATTCACCCCTCCACTTT
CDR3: CAIKGQSSYNSPLHF

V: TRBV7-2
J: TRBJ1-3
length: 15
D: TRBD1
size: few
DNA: TGTGCCAGCAGCGTAGAGGGACAGGCTGGAAACACCATATATTTT
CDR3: CASSVEGQAGNTIYF

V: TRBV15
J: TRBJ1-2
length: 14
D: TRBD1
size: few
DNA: TGTGCCACCAGCAGGGAAGGGGGCACCTATGGCTACACCTTC
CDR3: CATSREGGTYGYTF

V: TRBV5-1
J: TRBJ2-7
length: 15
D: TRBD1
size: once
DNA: TGCGCCAGCAGCTTGTTCCCCGGGACAGGGAACGAGCAGTACTTC
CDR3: CASSLFPGTGNEQYF

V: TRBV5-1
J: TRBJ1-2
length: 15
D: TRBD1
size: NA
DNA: TGCGCCAGCAGCTTGGGGGACAGGACATTCTATGGCTACACCTTC
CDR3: CASSLGDRTFYGYTF

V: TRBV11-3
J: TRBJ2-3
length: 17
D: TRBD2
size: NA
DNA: TGTGCCAGCAGCGGCAGTACACCGGGACTAGGAGTGGATACGCAGTATTTT
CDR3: CASSGSTPGLGVDTQYF

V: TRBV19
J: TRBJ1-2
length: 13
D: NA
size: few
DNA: NA
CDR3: CASTSAVPHGYTF

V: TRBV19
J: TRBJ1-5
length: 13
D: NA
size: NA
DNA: TGTGCCAGTACTCTGGGGGGCGCAGGGCCCCAGCATTTT
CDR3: CASTLGGAGPQHF

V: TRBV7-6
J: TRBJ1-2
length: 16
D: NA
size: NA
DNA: TGTGCCAGCAGCTTAACCCCAGGCAACTTTAACTATGGCTACACCTTC
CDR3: CASSLTPGNFNYGYTF